These 24 T cell receptor beta chains came from one sample sequenced in a study of blood T cell repertoires in COVID-19. The method was immunoSEQ multiplex PCR; TCRdb's version includes in-frame clones alone and lacks a portion of them. The sample records roughly 250,000 clones, roughly 84% being singletons. Sequenced input: peripheral blood. Source of these receptors: a woman aged 40 to 50 with active or convalescent COVID-19.

The genes are TRBV5-6 and TRBJ1-2; perhaps TRBD1 as D (5 bases). Trimming stripped 1 base from V and 2 bases from J, with 12 bases between. The length of the CDR3 is 15 residues. Germline V lookup: CDR1 SGHDT, CDR2 YYEEEE. The CDR3 protein is CASSLWQGWNYGYTF. The CDR3 bases are TGTGCCAGCAGCTTGTGGCAGGGATGGAACTATGGCTACACCTTC.

This sequence joins TRBV12-3 or TRBV12-4 and TRBJ2-7, with D unclear. The CDR3 is made up of 13 amino acids. The germline V and J ends were trimmed by 7 bases and 4 bases, with 14 bases remaining between them. The CDR3 nucleotides are TGTGCCAGCACTCTCGCTTCCCTATACGAGCAGTACGTC. This translates into CASTLASLYEQYV.

V gene TRBV24-1 combines with J gene TRBJ2-3; maybe TRBD2 (6 bases). The CDR3 contains 14 residues. CDR1 KGHDR and CDR2 SFDVKD come from the germline V gene. Trimming shortened V by 0 bases and J by 4 bases, and 7 bases separated the two germline ends. The CDR3 here is CATSDLTSPDTQYF. The CDR3 DNA sequence: TGTGCCACCAGTGATTTGACTAGCCCAGATACGCAGTATTTT.

The V gene is TRBV2, the J gene TRBJ2-3, with 7 nucleotides matching TRBD1. This CDR3 is 14 amino acids long. Germline V gene data show CDR1 as SNHLY and CDR2 as FYNNEI. With V trimmed by 7 bases and J by 1 base, 5 bases remained unmatched. The CDR3 region has the DNA TGTGCCAGCAACCGGGACAGAGGCACAGATACGCAGTATTTT. It is translated as CASNRDRGTDTQYF.

This clone was seen a single time. The chain links TRBV5-1 to TRBJ1-1; D is unresolved. The CDR3 extends over 13 amino acids. Trimming pared 6 bases from V and 1 base from J, leaving 10 bases between. Germline V lookup: CDR1 SGHRS, CDR2 YFSETQ. The CDR3 DNA follows: TGCGCCAGCAACACCAGGCCGAACACTGAAGCTTTCTTT. It codes for CASNTRPNTEAFF.

The CDR3: CASSVRTGGPQETQYF. CDR3 coding DNA: TGTGCCAGCAGTGTCCGCACAGGGGGCCCGCAGGAGACCCAGTACTTC. This chain uses TRBV6-1 with TRBJ2-5; TRBD1 matches 9 bases. J gave up 5 bases and V 4 bases, and 11 bases lay outside the gene matches. Germline CDR1 reads MNHNS; CDR2 reads SASEGT. This CDR3 comprises 16 residues.

The V call is TRBV5-6, the J call TRBJ2-3; 9 nucleotides align to TRBD2. The J segment lost 3 bases and the V segment lost 3 bases, leaving 11 bases of the junction unmatched. From germline, CDR1 is SGHDT and CDR2 YYEEEE. The CDR3 loop spans 17 amino acids. The CDR3 DNA reads as TGTGCCAGCAGCTCCCAGAGCCCTAGCGGGGTGACAGATACGCAGTATTTT. Its protein product is CASSSQSPSGVTDTQYF.

The rearrangement links TRBV6-1 to TRBJ1-2; 7 nucleotides align to TRBD1. V dropped 2 bases and J dropped 5; count of bases not matched to a gene: 8. The CDR3 is 15 residues long. Germline lookup yields CDR1 MNHNS and CDR2 SASEGT. The CDR3 loop is CASSEYSGGGYGYTF. CDR3 DNA sequence: TGTGCCAGCAGTGAATACTCAGGGGGAGGTTATGGCTACACCTTC.

The CDR3 loop is CASSQGAAGGLAKNIQYF. CDR3 nucleotide sequence: TGTGCCAGCAGCCAAGGAGCAGCGGGGGGGTTAGCCAAAAACATTCAGTACTTC. This chain links TRBV4-2 with TRBJ2-4; 10 positions match TRBD2. After removal of 1 base from V and 0 bases from J, the junction contained 6 bases not matched to a gene. The CDR3 contains 18 residues. The germline V gene encodes CDR1 LGHNA and CDR2 YNFKEQ.

This chain joins TRBV12-5 and TRBJ2-5; D call uncertain. CDR3 length: 13 amino acids. The germline CDR1 and CDR2 sequences are LGHNT and FRNRAP. The V gene lost 7 bases and the J gene lost 1 base, with 10 bases spanning the gap. The CDR3 spells CASAGSAQETQYF. Written as DNA, the CDR3 is TGTGCTAGTGCCGGGTCGGCCCAAGAGACCCAGTACTTC.

The rearrangement links TRBV2 to TRBJ2-7; D perhaps matches TRBD2 (7 bases). V shed 4 bases and J shed 2 bases, with 18 bases lying between them. CDR3 length: 16 amino acids. The V gene's germline CDR1 is SNHLY and CDR2 FYNNEI. DNA for the CDR3: TGTGCCAGCAGTGGGGGGGCGGGGGTGTCCCCCTACGAGCAGTACTTC. Protein sequence: CASSGGAGVSPYEQYF.

The chain has TRBV28 and TRBJ2-1; no firm D call. Trimming shortened V by 9 bases and J by 4 bases, and 16 bases separated the two germline ends. This CDR3 region has 14 residues. The germline CDR1 and CDR2 sequences are MDHEN and SYDVKM. CDR3 sequence reads: CASRSGAMYNEQFF. The CDR3 DNA reads as TGTGCCAGTAGGTCCGGAGCGATGTACAATGAGCAGTTCTTC. Together with reference TRBV28 and TRBJ2-1, the CDR3 gives the full variable domain: DVKVTQSSRYLVKRTGEKVFLECVQDMDHENMFWYRQDPGLGLRLIYFSYDVKMKEKGDIPEGYSVSREKKERFSLILESASTNQTSMYLCASRSGAMYNEQFFGPGTRLTVL.

In this sample, this clone turned up once. The chain recombines TRBV5-4 with TRBJ1-2; D uncertain. Germline V gene sequence: CDR1 SGHNT, CDR2 YYREEE (reference sequence). Deletions cut 3 bases from V and 7 bases from J, with 16 bases between. CDR3 size: 14 residues. The chain's CDR3 is CASSSARDGGGYTF. For the CDR3, the DNA is TGTGCCAGCAGCTCCGCCCGGGATGGAGGTGGCTACACCTTC.

Here the CDR3 reads CASRGSGEETQYF. The CDR3 region has the DNA TGTGCCAGCAGAGGGAGCGGGGAGGAGACCCAGTACTTC. The chain has TRBV6-5 and TRBJ2-5, with 7 bases matching TRBD2. The CDR3 covers 13 residues. Trimming took 6 bases from V and 5 from J; bases not matched to a gene: 6. Germline CDR1 MNHEY, CDR2 SVGAGI.

J is TRBJ2-1 and V is TRBV5-1; 9 nucleotides match TRBD2. CDR1 SGHRS and CDR2 YFSETQ come from the germline V gene. This CDR3 contains 16 residues. After removal of 4 bases from V and 4 bases from J, the junction contained 9 bases not matched to a gene. CDR3 protein: CASSQQAGGAYNEQFF. For the CDR3, the DNA is TGCGCCAGCAGCCAACAGGCGGGGGGGGCGTACAATGAGCAGTTCTTC.

The chain combines TRBV5-1 with TRBJ1-1; maybe TRBD1 (5 bases). The CDR3 is 16 residues long. V was trimmed by 4 bases and J by 0 bases, leaving 16 bases between them. CDR1 and CDR2 from the germline V gene are SGHRS and YFSETQ. CDR3 DNA: TGCGCCAGCAGCACCTCAGGGTTGGGCGTGAACACTGAAGCTTTCTTT. This encodes CASSTSGLGVNTEAFF.

The chain carries TRBV9 and TRBJ2-3, with D maybe TRBD2 (7 bases). Germline CDR1 reads SGDLS; CDR2 reads YYNGEE. Trimming removed 0 bases at V and 0 bases at J, with 11 bases between. This CDR3 spans 16 amino acids. The CDR3 sequence is CASSVVPGGSTDTQYF. In nucleotides, the CDR3 is TGTGCCAGCAGCGTAGTTCCGGGGGGCAGCACAGATACGCAGTATTTT.

This rearrangement joins TRBV5-1 to TRBJ2-7; 10 nucleotides match TRBD2. The trim removed 4 bases at V and 5 bases at J, leaving 9 bases unmatched. The germline gives CDR1 SGHRS, CDR2 YFSETQ. The CDR3 sequence is 15 residues long. CDR3 coding DNA: TGCGCCAGCAGCGTGCTAGCGGGGGACCCCCACGAGCAGTACTTC. It yields the protein CASSVLAGDPHEQYF.

The chain has TRBV5-1 and TRBJ1-1; possibly TRBD1 for D (6 bases). CDR1 is SGHRS and CDR2 is YFSETQ in the germline V gene. The germline V and J ends were trimmed by 4 bases and 0 bases, with 13 bases remaining between them. CDR3 length equals 15 residues. CDR3 residues: CASSGRAGVNTEAFF. Written as DNA, the CDR3 is TGCGCCAGCAGCGGGCGGGCAGGGGTGAACACTGAAGCTTTCTTT.

This sequence joins TRBV7-9 and TRBJ2-1, with 9 bases fitting TRBD2. After removal of 0 bases from V and 4 bases from J, the junction contained 4 bases not matched to a gene. Germline CDR1 reads SEHNR; CDR2 reads FQNEAQ (reference sequence). The CDR3 is 16 amino acids. CDR3 nucleotide sequence: TGTGCCAGCAGCTTAGCGCAGGGACTAGCTTACAATGAGCAGTTCTTC. Its translation is CASSLAQGLAYNEQFF.

The rearrangement uses TRBV5-5 and TRBJ2-7, with 7 bases that match TRBD1. CDR3 length: 16 amino acids. Germline CDR1 is SGHKS and CDR2 is YYEKEE (reference sequence). With V trimmed by 1 base and J by 2 bases, 9 bases remained unmatched. The CDR3 region is CASSLRRGQFPYEQYF. Here the CDR3 DNA reads TGTGCCAGCAGCTTGCGCCGGGGACAGTTTCCCTACGAGCAGTACTTC.

The sample holds a few counts of this clone. The chain couples TRBV2 to TRBJ1-5, with 9 bases identical to TRBD1. The CDR3 has 15 residues. CDR1 is SNHLY, CDR2 FYNNEI, per germline. V lost 7 bases, J lost 5 bases, and 9 bases stayed unmatched. The CDR3 DNA reads TGTGCCAGCATCCCGGACAGGGGAGTCGATCAGCCCCAGCATTTT. Translating gives CASIPDRGVDQPQHF.

CDR3 nucleotide sequence: TGTGCCAGCAGTCCCTCGAGACAGGGGCTCATATTAGCAAATTACGAGCAGTACGTC. Translation gives CASSPSRQGLILANYEQYV. The chain joins TRBV28 to TRBJ2-7; 8 positions agree with TRBD1. V shed 5 bases and J 4 bases; nucleotides not matched to a gene: 22. CDR3 length: 19 residues. CDR1 is MDHEN, CDR2 SYDVKM, per germline.

The V and J genes are TRBV6-5 and TRBJ1-1; D unclear. V lost 4 bases, J lost 1 base, and 10 bases lay in between. Germline V CDR1 and CDR2: MNHEY, SVGAGI. The CDR3 has 14 residues. The CDR3 region has the DNA TGTGCCAGCAGTTCCCCGGCAGGGAACACTGAAGCTTTCTTT. This sequence encodes CASSSPAGNTEAFF.